The count of the clone carrying this T cell receptor (beta chain) is one. Its antigen is unidentified. In each case, RNA was isolated and then reverse transcribed into cDNA as the sequencing template. TCRdb's copy holds only in-frame clones and misses some; the assay was immunoSEQ multiplex PCR. The sample lists about 180,000 clones; roughly 65% were seen once. V lost 4 bases to trimming and J lost 0 bases; unmatched junction nucleotides: 3. This CDR3 has 15 residues. The V gene's germline CDR1 is LGHNA and CDR2 YSLEER. The data were obtained in a study of CD8+ T cells in alopecia areata. Across the study: For the treated group, dosing was oral tofacitinib at 5 to 10 mg twice daily. Whole-study findings and limits: Elevated clonality characterized lesional scalp relative to normal scalp, particularly in alopecia totalis/universalis. Clarity of TCR sharing across patients fell short of that in mice, possibly HLA-related.

Peripheral blood samples and lesional scalp punch biopsies were obtained from alopecia areata patients. The chain has TRBV4-3 and TRBJ2-3; 8 bases are a match to TRBD1. The specimen was CD4+ T cells sorted from blood, collected at week 0. The sequence derives from a human donor with alopecia areata. CDR3 nucleotides: TGCGCCAGCAGCCCCCGGGACAGGAGCACAGATACGCAGTATTTT. Translated, it gives CASSPRDRSTDTQYF.